This T cell receptor beta chain was identified in a study of CD8 T cells in ankylosing spondylitis. Study results and caveats: Within ankylosing spondylitis blood, a TCR beta motif made up of seven to nine highly homologous variants appeared to be characteristic.

CDR3 size: 12 residues. V was cut by 4 bases and J by 7 bases, with 11 bases left in between. Germline CDR1 and CDR2: SEHNR and FQNEAQ (reference sequence). In regard to this clonotype: Antigen unknown.

It was by quantitative 5'-RACE with molecular barcodes that TCR beta libraries were made. TCRdb reprocessed the 5' RACE reads with MiXCR, giving one entry per CDR3 protein. The top ten clones hold approximately 32% of a sample with 250,000 to 300,000 distinct CDR3 sequences, about 20% of them seen once. The source is a male donor with ankylosing spondylitis or in good health (not recorded which). The sequencing sample was made of blood, either unsorted or a sorted T cell fraction (not recorded which). The V call is TRBV7-9, the J call TRBJ2-7; TRBD1 is a possible D gene (5 bases). CDR3 DNA: TGTGCCAGCAGCTCGATGGGGCCAGAGCAGTACTTC. Encoded protein: CASSSMGPEQYF.